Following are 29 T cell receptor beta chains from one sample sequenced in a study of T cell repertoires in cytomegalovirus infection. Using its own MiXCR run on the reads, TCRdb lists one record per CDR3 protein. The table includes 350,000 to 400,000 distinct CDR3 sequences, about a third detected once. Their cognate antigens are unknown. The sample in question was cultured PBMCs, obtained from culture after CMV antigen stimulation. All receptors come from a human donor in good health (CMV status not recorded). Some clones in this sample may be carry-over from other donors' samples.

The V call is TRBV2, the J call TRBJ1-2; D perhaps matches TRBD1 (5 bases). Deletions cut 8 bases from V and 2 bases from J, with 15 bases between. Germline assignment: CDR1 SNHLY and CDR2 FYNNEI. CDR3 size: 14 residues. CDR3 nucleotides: TGTGCCAGCTCAGTGGATCAGGGAAACTATGGCTACACCTTC. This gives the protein CASSVDQGNYGYTF. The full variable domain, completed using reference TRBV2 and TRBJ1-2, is EPEVTQTPSHQVTQMGQEVILRCVPISNHLYFYWYRQILGQKVEFLVSFYNNEISEKSEIFDDQFSVERPDGSNFTLKIRSTKLEDSAMYFCASSVDQGNYGYTFGSGTRLTVV.

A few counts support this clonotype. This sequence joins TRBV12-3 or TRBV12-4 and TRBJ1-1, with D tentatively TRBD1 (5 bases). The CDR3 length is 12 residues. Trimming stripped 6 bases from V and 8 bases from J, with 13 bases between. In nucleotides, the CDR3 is TGTGCCAGCAGCGCAGGGTGGACGGAAGCTTTCTTT. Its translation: CASSAGWTEAFF.

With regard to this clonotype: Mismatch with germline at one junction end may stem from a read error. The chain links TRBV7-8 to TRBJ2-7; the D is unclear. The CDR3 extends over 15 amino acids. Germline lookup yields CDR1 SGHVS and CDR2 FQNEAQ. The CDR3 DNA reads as TGTGTCAGCAGCTTAGAAGGGATAGGTACCTACGAGCAGTACTTC. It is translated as CVSSLEGIGTYEQYF.

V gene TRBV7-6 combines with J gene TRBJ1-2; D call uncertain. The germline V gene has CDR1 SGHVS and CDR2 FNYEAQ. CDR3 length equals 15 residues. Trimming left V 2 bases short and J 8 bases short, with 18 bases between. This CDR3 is CASSLSSDGYGGYTF. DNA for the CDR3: TGTGCCAGCAGCTTATCCTCGGACGGGTATGGGGGCTACACCTTC.

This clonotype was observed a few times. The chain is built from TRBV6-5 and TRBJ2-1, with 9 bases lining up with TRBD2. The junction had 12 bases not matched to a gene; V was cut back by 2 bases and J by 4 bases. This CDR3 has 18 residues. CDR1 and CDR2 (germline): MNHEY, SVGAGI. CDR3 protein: CASSYGSGSVSDYNEQFF. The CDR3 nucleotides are TGTGCCAGCAGTTACGGTAGCGGGAGCGTCTCGGATTACAATGAGCAGTTCTTC.

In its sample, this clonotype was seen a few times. The DNA for the CDR3 is TGTGCCAGCAGCCCGGGGTGGGGTAGGGCTTACGAGCAGTACTTC. Translation: CASSPGWGRAYEQYF. The chain links TRBV7-2 to TRBJ2-7, with a weak D call TRBD2 (5 bases). This CDR3 contains 15 residues. Germline-derived CDR1 and CDR2 are SGHTA and FQGNSA. Trimming cost V 5 bases and J 4 bases, with 18 bases left between them. The full variable domain, completed using reference TRBV7-2 and TRBJ2-7, is GAGVSQSPSNKVTEKGKDVELRCDPISGHTALYWYRQSLGQGLEFLIYFQGNSAPDKSGLPSDRFSAERTGGSVSTLTIQRTQQEDSAVYLCASSPGWGRAYEQYFGPGTRLTVT.

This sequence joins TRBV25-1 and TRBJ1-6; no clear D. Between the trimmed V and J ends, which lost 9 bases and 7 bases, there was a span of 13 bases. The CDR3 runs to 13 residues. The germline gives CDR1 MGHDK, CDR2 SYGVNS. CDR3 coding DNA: TGTGCCAGTACTCCCTCGGGGAATTCACCCCTCCACTTT. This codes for CASTPSGNSPLHF.

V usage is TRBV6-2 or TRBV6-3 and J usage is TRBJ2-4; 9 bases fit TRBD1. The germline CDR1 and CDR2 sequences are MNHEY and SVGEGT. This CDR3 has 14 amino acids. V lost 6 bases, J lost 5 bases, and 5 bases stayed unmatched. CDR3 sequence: CASRTDRGENIQYF. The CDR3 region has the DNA TGTGCCAGCAGAACTGACAGGGGGGAAAACATTCAGTACTTC.

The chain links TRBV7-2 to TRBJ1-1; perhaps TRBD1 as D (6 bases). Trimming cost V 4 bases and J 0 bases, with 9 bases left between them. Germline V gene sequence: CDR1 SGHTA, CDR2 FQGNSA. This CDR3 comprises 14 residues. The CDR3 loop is CASSYKGVNTEAFF. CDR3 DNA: TGTGCCAGCAGCTACAAGGGGGTGAACACTGAAGCTTTCTTT. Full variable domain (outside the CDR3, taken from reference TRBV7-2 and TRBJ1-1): GAGVSQSPSNKVTEKGKDVELRCDPISGHTALYWYRQSLGQGLEFLIYFQGNSAPDKSGLPSDRFSAERTGGSVSTLTIQRTQQEDSAVYLCASSYKGVNTEAFFGQGTRLTVV.

CDR3 residues: CASSVSPENTEAFF. The CDR3 DNA reads as TGTGCCAGCAGCGTAAGCCCAGAGAACACTGAAGCTTTCTTT. The genes are TRBV9 and TRBJ1-1; D remains ambiguous. This CDR3 comprises 14 residues. Germline V gives CDR1 SGDLS, CDR2 YYNGEE. V lost 1 base and J lost 1, with 8 bases in between.

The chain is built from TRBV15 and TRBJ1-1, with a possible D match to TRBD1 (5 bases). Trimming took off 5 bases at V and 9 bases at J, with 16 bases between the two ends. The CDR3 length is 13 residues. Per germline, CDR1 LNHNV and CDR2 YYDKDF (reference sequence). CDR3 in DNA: TGTGCCACCAGCGAGCTCGGGGGTTCCAAAGCTTTCTTT. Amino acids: CATSELGGSKAFF.

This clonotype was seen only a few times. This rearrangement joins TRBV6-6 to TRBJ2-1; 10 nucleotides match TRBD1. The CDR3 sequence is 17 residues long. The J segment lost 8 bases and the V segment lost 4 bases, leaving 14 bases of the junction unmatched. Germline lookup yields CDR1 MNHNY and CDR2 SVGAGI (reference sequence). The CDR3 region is CASSSDRGLPLGHEQFF. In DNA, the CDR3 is TGTGCCAGCAGTTCCGACAGGGGGCTCCCCCTAGGCCATGAGCAGTTCTTC.

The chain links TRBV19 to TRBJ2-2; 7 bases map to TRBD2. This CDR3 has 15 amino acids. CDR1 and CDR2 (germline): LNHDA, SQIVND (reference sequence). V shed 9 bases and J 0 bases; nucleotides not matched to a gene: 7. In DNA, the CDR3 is TGTGCCAGCAACCGGGACTACCCGAACACCGGGGAGCTGTTTTTT. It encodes CASNRDYPNTGELFF.

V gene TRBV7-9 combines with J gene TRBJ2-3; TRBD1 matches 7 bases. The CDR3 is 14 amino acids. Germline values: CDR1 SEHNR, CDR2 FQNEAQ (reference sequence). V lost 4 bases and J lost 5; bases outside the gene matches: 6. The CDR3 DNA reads TGTGCCAGCAGCTCCGGACAGGTCCAAGATACGCAGTATTTT. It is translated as CASSSGQVQDTQYF. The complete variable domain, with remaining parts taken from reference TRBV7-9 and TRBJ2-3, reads DTGVSQNPRHKITKRGQNVTFRCDPISEHNRLYWYRQTLGQGPEFLTYFQNEAQLEKSRLLSDRFSAERPKGSFSTLEIQRTEQGDSAMYLCASSSGQVQDTQYFGPGTRLTVL.

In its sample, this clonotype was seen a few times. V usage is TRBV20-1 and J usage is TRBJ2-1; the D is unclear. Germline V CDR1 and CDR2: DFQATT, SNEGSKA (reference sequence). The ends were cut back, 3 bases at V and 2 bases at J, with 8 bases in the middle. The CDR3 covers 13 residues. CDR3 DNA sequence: TGCAGTGCTAGCGGGCTGACCTACAATGAGCAGTTCTTC. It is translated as CSASGLTYNEQFF.

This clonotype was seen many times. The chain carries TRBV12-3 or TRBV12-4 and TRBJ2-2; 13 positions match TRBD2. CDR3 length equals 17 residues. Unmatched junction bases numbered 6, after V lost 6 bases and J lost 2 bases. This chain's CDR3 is CASSMTSGRINTGELFF. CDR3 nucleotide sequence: TGTGCCAGCAGCATGACTAGCGGGAGGATCAACACCGGGGAGCTGTTTTTT.

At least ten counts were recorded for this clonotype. In DNA form, the CDR3 reads TGTGCCAGCAGCTTAGGAGCGCCAAGCACAGATACGCAGTATTTT. This gives the protein CASSLGAPSTDTQYF. The chain carries TRBV7-2 and TRBJ2-3; no firm D call. Trimming left V 1 base short and J 0 bases short, with 8 bases between. Germline V lookup: CDR1 SGHTA, CDR2 FQGNSA. This CDR3 contains 15 residues.

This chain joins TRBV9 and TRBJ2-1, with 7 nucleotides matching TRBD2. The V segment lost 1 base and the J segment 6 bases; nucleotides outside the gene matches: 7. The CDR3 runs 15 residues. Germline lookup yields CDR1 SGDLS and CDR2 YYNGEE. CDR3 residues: CASSVWGEGINEQFF. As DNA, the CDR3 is TGTGCCAGCAGCGTATGGGGGGAGGGTATCAATGAGCAGTTCTTC.

CDR3 coding DNA: TGTGCCAGTCGGACAGGGAGCTCTGGAAACACCATATATTTT. Translated: CASRTGSSGNTIYF. The chain has TRBV7-3 and TRBJ1-3; 8 bases line up with TRBD1. Germline loops: CDR1 SGHTA, CDR2 FQGTGA. This CDR3 spans 14 amino acids. V gave up 9 bases and J gave up 0 bases; unmatched junction bases: 4.

The CDR3 region has the DNA TGCGCCAGCAGCCTACAGGACTCTGGGGCCAACGTCCTGACTTTC. It specifies CASSLQDSGANVLTF. This chain links TRBV4-1 with TRBJ2-6; perhaps TRBD1 as D (5 bases). Trimming took off 4 bases at V and 0 bases at J, with 7 bases between the two ends. The length of the CDR3 is 15 residues. The germline gives CDR1 MGHRA, CDR2 YSYEKL.

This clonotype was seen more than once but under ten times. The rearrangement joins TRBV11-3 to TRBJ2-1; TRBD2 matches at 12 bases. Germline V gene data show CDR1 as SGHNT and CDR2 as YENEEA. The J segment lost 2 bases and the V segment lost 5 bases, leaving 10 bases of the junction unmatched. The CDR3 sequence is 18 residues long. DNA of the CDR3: TGTGCCAGCAGCGGCCCCGGGACTAGCGGGCGTGCCTACAATGAGCAGTTCTTC. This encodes CASSGPGTSGRAYNEQFF.

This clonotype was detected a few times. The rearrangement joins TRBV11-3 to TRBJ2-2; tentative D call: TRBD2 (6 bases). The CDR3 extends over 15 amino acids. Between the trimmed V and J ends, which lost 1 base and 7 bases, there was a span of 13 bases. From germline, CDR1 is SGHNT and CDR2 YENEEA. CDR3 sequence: CASSLAGEAGGELFF. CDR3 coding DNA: TGTGCCAGCAGCTTAGCGGGAGAGGCGGGCGGGGAGCTGTTTTTT.

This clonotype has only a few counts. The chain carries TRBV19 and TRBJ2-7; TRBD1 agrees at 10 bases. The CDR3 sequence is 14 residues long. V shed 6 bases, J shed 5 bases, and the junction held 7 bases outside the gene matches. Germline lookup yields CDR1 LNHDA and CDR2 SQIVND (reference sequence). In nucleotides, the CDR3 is TGTGCCAGTAGGAGCCCGGGACAGGGGAACGAGCAGTACTTC. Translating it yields CASRSPGQGNEQYF.

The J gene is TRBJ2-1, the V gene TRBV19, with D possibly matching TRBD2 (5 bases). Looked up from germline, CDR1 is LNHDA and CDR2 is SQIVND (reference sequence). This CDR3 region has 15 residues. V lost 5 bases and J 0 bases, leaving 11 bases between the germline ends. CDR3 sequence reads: CASSWAEASYNEQFF. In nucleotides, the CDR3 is TGTGCCAGTAGTTGGGCGGAGGCCTCCTACAATGAGCAGTTCTTC.

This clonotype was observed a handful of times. This CDR3 reads CASSLGAALAQVQETQYF. As DNA, the CDR3 is TGTGCCAGCAGCTTAGGCGCCGCTTTGGCGCAGGTACAAGAGACCCAGTACTTC. This rearrangement joins TRBV7-2 to TRBJ2-5; no clear D gene. The ends were cut back, 1 base at V and 2 bases at J, with 20 bases in the middle. Germline CDR1 SGHTA, CDR2 FQGNSA. This CDR3 contains 18 residues.

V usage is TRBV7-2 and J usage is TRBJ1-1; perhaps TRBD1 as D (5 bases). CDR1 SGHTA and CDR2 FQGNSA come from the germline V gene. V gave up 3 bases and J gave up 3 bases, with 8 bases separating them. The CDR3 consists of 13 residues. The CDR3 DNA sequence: TGTGCCAGCAGCTTTGGGGGTCACACTGAAGCTTTCTTT. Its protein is CASSFGGHTEAFF.

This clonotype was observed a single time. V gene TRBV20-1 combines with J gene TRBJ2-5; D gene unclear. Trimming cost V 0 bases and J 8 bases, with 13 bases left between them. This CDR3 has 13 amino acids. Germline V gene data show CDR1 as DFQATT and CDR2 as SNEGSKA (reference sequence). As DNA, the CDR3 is TGCAGTGCTAGAGACCCCTCAGACGAAACCCAGTACTTC. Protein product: CSARDPSDETQYF.

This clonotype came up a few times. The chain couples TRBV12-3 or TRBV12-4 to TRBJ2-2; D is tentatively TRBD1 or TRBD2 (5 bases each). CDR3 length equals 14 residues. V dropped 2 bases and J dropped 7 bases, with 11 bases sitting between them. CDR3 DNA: TGTGCCAGCAGTTTATCGGGGCCCCACGGGGAGCTGTTTTTT. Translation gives CASSLSGPHGELFF.

The CDR3 spells CASTLGGNTEAFF. The CDR3, as DNA: TGTGCCAGCACCCTAGGGGGGAACACTGAAGCTTTCTTT. V gene TRBV28 combines with J gene TRBJ1-1, with a weak D call TRBD1 (6 bases). Trimming shortened V by 7 bases and J by 1 base, and 10 bases separated the two germline ends. The length of the CDR3 is 13 residues. Germline CDR1 MDHEN, CDR2 SYDVKM.